A single sample gave rise to the 3 T cell receptor beta chains below, sequenced in a study of blood T cells in healthy people across ages. Combining a sample-barcoded 5' primer with a J-beta primer mix, a second PCR ran for 7 to 11 cycles. A single record per CDR3 protein comes from TCRdb applying MiXCR to the 5' RACE reads. The table shows approximately 2,000,000 distinct CDR3 sequences, with 30% to 40% occurring only once. Source material: blood. These receptors all come from a human donor in good health.

About this clonotype itself: A much larger clone lies one base from this, so it may be a read error. The J gene is TRBJ2-3, the V gene TRBV20-1; possibly TRBD1 for D (6 bases). Germline V gives CDR1 DFQATT, CDR2 SNEGSKA (reference sequence). Trimming removed 4 bases from V and 6 bases from J, with 17 bases in between. The CDR3 extends over 14 amino acids. CDR3 protein: CSAIPGQDADTQYF. CDR3 DNA sequence: TGCAGTGCTATCCCGGGACAAGACGCGGATACGCAGTATTTT.

J is TRBJ2-4 and V is TRBV2, with D maybe TRBD1 (6 bases). CDR1 SNHLY and CDR2 FYNNEI come from the germline V gene. The CDR3 contains 15 residues. The V and J ends lost 5 bases and 4 bases respectively, with 15 bases between them. CDR3 nucleotides: TGTGCCAGCAGTCCACGGGACAACCAAAAAAACATTCAGTACTTC. This codes for CASSPRDNQKNIQYF.

This clonotype was seen a handful of times. This chain uses TRBV9 with TRBJ2-7; D is perhaps TRBD1 or TRBD2 (5 bases each). CDR3 length equals 15 residues. The V gene's germline CDR1 is SGDLS and CDR2 YYNGEE. Trimming pared 3 bases from V and 4 bases from J, leaving 17 bases between. The chain's CDR3 is CASSAGTPLDYEQYF. As DNA, the CDR3 is TGTGCCAGCAGCGCCGGGACGCCCTTAGATTACGAGCAGTACTTC.